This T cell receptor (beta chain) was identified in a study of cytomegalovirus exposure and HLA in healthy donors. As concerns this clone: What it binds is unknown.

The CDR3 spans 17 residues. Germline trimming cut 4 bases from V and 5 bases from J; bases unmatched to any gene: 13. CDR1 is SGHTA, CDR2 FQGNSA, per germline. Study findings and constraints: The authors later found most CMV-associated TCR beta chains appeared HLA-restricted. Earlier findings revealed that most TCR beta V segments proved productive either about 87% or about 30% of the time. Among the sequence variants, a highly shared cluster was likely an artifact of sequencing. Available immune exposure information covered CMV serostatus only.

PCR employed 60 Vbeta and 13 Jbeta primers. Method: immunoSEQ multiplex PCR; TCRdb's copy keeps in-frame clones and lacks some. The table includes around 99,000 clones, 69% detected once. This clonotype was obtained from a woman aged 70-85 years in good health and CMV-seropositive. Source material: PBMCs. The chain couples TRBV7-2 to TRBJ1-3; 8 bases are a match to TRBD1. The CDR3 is CASSSGQGVTLRNTIYF. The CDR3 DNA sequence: TGTGCCAGCAGCTCCGGACAGGGAGTCACGCTCAGAAACACCATATATTTT.